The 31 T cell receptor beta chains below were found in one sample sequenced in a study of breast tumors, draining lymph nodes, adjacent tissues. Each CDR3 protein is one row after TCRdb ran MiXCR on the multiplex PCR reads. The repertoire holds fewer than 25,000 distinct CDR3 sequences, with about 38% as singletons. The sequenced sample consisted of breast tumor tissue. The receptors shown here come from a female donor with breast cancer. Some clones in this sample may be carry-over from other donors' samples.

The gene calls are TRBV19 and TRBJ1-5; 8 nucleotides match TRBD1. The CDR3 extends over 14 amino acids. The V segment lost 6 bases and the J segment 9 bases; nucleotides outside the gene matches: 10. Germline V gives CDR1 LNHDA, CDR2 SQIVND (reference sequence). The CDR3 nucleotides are TGTGCCAGTAGAGGGACAGGACTCTCTGGGCCCCAGCATTTT. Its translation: CASRGTGLSGPQHF.

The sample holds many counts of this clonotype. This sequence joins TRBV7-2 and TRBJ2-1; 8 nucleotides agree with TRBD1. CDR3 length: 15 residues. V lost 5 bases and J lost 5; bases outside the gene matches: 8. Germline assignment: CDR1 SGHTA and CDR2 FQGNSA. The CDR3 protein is CASSLIRGPNNEQFF. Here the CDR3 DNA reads TGTGCCAGCAGCCTTATCAGGGGGCCAAACAATGAGCAGTTCTTC.

CDR3 sequence (DNA): TGCAGTGCTATTCCGGGGACTAGCGGGATTTATGGGAGCTCCTACAATGAGCAGTTCTTC. It codes for CSAIPGTSGIYGSSYNEQFF. The chain has TRBV20-1 and TRBJ2-1, with TRBD2 identical over 13 bases. This CDR3 region has 20 residues. J was trimmed by 0 bases and V by 4 bases; bases with no gene match: 15. Germline V lookup: CDR1 DFQATT, CDR2 SNEGSKA (reference sequence).

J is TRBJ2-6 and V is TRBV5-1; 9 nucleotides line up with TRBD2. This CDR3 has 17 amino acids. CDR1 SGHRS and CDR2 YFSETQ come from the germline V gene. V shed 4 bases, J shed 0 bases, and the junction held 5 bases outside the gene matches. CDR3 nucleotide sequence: TGCGCCAGCAGCCCCGGGACTAGCTTCTCTGGGGCCAACGTCCTGACTTTC. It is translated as CASSPGTSFSGANVLTF.

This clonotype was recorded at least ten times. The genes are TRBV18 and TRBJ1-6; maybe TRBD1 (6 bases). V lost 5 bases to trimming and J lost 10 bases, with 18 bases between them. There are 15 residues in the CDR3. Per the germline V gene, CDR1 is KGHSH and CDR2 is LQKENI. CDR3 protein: CASSGRQVQGSPLHF. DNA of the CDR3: TGTGCCAGCTCAGGCCGACAGGTGCAGGGGTCACCCCTCCACTTT.

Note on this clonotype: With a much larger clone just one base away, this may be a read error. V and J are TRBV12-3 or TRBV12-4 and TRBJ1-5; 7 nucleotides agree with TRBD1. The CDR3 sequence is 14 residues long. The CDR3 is CAGSRGGAGQPQHF. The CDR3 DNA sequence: TGTGCCGGCAGCCGAGGGGGCGCCGGGCAGCCCCAGCATTTT.

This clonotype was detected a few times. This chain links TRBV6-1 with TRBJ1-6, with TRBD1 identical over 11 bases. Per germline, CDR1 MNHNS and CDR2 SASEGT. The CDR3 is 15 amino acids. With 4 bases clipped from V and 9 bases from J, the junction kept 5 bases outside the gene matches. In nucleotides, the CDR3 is TGTGCCAGCAGTGTTCCGGGACAGGGGGGTTCACCCCTCCACTTT. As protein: CASSVPGQGGSPLHF.

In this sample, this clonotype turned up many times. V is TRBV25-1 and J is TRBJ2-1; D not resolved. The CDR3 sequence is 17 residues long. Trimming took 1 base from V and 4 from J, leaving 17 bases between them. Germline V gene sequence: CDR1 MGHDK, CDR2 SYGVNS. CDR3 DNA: TGTGCCAGCAGTGAATCGCGCGGCAGGACCTCGTACAATGAGCAGTTCTTC. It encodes CASSESRGRTSYNEQFF.

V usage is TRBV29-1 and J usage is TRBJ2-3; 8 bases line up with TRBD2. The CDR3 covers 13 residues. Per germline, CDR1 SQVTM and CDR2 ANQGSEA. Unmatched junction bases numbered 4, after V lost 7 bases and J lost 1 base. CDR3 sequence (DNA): TGCAGCGCTGTACTAGCGGGCACAGATACGCAGTATTTT. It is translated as CSAVLAGTDTQYF.

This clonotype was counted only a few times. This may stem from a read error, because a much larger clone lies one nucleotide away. The CDR3 DNA reads as TGTGCCAGCAGCTTCTCCAACGGAACTGAGCAGTTCTTC. Protein: CASSFSNGTEQFF. The chain has TRBV11-2 and TRBJ2-1; D gene ambiguous. This CDR3 region has 13 residues. V lost 3 bases, J lost 9 bases, and 12 bases lay in between. Per the germline V gene, CDR1 is SGHAT and CDR2 is FQNNGV.

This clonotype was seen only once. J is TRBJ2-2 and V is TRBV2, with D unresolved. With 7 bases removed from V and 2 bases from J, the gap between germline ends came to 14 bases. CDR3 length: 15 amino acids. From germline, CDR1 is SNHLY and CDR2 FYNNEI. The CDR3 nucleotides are TGTGCCAGCATATCAACGGGCGATAACACCGGGGAGCTGTTTTTT. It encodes CASISTGDNTGELFF. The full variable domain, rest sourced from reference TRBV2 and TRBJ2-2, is EPEVTQTPSHQVTQMGQEVILRCVPISNHLYFYWYRQILGQKVEFLVSFYNNEISEKSEIFDDQFSVERPDGSNFTLKIRSTKLEDSAMYFCASISTGDNTGELFFGEGSRLTVL.

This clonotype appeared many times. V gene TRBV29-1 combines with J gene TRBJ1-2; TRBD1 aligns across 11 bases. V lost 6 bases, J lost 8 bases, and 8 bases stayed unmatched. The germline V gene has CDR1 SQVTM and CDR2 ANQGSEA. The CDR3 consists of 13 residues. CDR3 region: CSVQGQGEWGYTF. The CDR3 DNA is TGCAGCGTCCAGGGACAGGGGGAGTGGGGCTACACCTTC.

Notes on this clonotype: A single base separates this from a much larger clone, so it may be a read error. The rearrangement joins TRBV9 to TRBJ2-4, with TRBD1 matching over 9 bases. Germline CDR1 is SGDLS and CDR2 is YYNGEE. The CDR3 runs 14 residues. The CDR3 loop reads CASSGMGQGNIQCF. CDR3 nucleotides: TGTGCCAGCAGCGGGATGGGACAGGGAAACATTCAGTGCTTC. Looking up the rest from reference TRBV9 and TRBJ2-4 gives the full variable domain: DSGVTQTPKHLITATGQRVTLRCSPRSGDLSVYWYQQSLDQGLQFLIQYYNGEERAKGNILERFSAQQFPDLHSELNLSSLELGDSALYFCASSGMGQGNIQCFGAGTRLSVL.

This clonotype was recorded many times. Here the CDR3 reads CATSRDGRGISNYGYTF. The CDR3 DNA reads TGTGCCACCAGCAGAGATGGAAGGGGGATAAGTAACTATGGCTACACCTTC. The rearrangement uses TRBV15 and TRBJ1-2; maybe TRBD1 (6 bases). Germline V gene sequence: CDR1 LNHNV, CDR2 YYDKDF (reference sequence). Between the trimmed V and J ends, which lost 0 bases and 1 base, there was a span of 15 bases. This CDR3 comprises 17 residues.

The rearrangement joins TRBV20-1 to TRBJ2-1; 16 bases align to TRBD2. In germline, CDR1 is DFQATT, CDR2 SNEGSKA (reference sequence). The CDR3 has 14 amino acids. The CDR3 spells CTLPGTSGRDEQFF. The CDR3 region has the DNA TGCACCCTCCCCGGGACTAGCGGGAGGGATGAGCAGTTCTTC.

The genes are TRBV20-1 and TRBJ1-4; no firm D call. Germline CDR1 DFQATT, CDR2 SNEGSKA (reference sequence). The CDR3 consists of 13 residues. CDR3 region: CSTLAGFNEKLFF. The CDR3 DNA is TGCAGCACCCTGGCTGGGTTCAATGAAAAACTGTTTTTT.

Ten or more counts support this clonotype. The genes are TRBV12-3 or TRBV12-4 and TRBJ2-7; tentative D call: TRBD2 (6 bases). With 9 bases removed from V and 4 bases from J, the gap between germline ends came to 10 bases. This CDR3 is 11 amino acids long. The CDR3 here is CASSGLYEQYF. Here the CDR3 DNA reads TGTGCCAGTTCGGGACTTTACGAGCAGTACTTC.

The CDR3 bases are TGCAGTGCTAGGCCCGGAGGGGAGACCCAGTACTTC. Its protein is CSARPGGETQYF. V gene TRBV20-1 combines with J gene TRBJ2-5; the D gene is possibly TRBD2 (6 bases). This CDR3 comprises 12 residues. V lost 3 bases and J 5 bases, leaving 10 bases between the germline ends. Germline assignment: CDR1 DFQATT and CDR2 SNEGSKA (reference sequence).

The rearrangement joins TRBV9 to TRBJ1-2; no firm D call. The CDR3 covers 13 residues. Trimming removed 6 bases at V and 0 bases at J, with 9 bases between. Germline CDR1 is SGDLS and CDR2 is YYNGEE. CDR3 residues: CASKRESNYGYTF. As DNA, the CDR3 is TGTGCCAGCAAAAGGGAATCTAACTATGGCTACACCTTC.

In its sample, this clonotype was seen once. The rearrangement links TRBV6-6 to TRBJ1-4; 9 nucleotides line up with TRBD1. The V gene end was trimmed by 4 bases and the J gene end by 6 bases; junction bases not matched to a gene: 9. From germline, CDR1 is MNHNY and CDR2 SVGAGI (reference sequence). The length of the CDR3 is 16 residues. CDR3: CASSSTGTGSYEKLFF. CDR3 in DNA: TGTGCCAGCAGTTCTACCGGGACAGGGAGTTATGAAAAACTGTTTTTT.

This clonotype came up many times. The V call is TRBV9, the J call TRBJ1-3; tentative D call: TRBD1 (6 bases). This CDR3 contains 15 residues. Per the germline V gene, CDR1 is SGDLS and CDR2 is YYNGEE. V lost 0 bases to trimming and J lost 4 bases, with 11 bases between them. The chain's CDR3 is CASSVAAQGGNTIYF. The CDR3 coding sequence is TGTGCCAGCAGCGTAGCTGCACAGGGAGGAAACACCATATATTTT.

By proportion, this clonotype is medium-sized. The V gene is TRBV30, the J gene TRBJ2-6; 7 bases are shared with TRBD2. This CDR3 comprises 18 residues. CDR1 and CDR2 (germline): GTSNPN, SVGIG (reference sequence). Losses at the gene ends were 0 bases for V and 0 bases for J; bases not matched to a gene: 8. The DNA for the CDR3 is TGTGCCTGGAGTGTTATACTAGCGCTGAGCTCTGGGGCCAACGTCCTGACTTTC. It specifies CAWSVILALSSGANVLTF.

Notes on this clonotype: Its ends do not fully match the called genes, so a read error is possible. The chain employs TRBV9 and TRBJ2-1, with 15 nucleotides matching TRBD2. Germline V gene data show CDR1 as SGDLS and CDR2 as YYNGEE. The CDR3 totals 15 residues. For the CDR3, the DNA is TGTGCCGGCAGCGTAGGGGGACTAGCGGGAGGTGAGCAGTTCTTC. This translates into CAGSVGGLAGGEQFF.

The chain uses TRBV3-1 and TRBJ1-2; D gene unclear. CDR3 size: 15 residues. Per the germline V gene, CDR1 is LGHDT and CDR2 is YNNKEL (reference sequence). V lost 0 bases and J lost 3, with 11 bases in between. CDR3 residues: CASSQESGSYYGYTF. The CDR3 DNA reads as TGTGCCAGCAGCCAAGAGTCCGGAAGCTACTATGGCTACACCTTC. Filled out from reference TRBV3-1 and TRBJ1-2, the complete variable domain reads DTAVSQTPKYLVTQMGNDKSIKCEQNLGHDTMYWYKQDSKKFLKIMFSYNNKELIINETVPNRFSPKSPDKAHLNLHINSLELGDSAVYFCASSQESGSYYGYTFGSGTRLTVV.

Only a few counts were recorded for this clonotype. CDR3 residues: CASKMGQGETEAFF. CDR3 bases: TGTGCCAGTAAGATGGGACAGGGAGAGACTGAAGCTTTCTTT. The V gene is TRBV19, the J gene TRBJ1-1; TRBD1 matches 9 bases. V lost 7 bases and J lost 5; bases outside the gene matches: 8. Germline V lookup: CDR1 LNHDA, CDR2 SQIVND (reference sequence). This CDR3 is built from 14 residues. Supplemented by reference TRBV19 and TRBJ1-1, the full variable domain reads DGGITQSPKYLFRKEGQNVTLSCEQNLNHDAMYWYRQDPGQGLRLIYYSQIVNDFQKGDIAEGYSVSREKKESFPLTVTSAQKNPTAFYLCASKMGQGETEAFFGQGTRLTVV.

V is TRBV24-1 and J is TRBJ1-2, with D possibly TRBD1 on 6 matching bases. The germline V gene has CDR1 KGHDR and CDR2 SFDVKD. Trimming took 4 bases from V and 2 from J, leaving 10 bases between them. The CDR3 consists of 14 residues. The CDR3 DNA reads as TGTGCCACCAGTGACCCAACAGGGAACTATGGCTACACCTTC. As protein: CATSDPTGNYGYTF.

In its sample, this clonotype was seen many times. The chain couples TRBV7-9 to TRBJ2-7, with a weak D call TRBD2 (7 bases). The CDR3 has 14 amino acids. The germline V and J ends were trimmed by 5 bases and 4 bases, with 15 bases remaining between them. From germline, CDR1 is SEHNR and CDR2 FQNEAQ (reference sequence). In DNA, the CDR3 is TGTGCCAGCAGCCTGGGGGGGGCAGGATACGAGCAGTACTTC. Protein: CASSLGGAGYEQYF.

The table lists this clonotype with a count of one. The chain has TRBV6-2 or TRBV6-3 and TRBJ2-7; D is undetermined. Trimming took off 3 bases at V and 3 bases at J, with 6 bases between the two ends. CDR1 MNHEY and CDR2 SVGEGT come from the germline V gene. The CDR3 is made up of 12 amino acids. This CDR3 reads CASSYPGYEQYF. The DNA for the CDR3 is TGTGCCAGCAGTTATCCGGGCTACGAGCAGTACTTC.

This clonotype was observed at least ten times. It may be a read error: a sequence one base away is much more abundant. In DNA form, the CDR3 reads TGTGCCAGCAGCTTACGGGGAGTAGCGACCCAGTACTTC. Encoded protein: CASSLRGVATQYF. V is TRBV11-3 and J is TRBJ2-5, with D tentatively TRBD2 (5 bases). This CDR3 comprises 13 residues. The V gene's germline CDR1 is SGHNT and CDR2 YENEEA. V shed 2 bases and J shed 7 bases, with 11 bases lying between them. The whole variable domain, filled in from reference TRBV11-3 and TRBJ2-5, reads EAGVVQSPRYKIIEKKQPVAFWCNPISGHNTLYWYLQNLGQGPELLIRYENEEAVDDSQLPKDRFSAERLKGVDSTLKIQPAELGDSAVYLCASSLRGVATQYFGPGTRLLVL.

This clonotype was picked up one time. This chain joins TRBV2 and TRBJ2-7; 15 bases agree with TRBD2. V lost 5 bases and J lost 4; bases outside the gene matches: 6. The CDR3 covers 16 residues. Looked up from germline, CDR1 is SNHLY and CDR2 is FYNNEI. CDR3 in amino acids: CASSLGLAGGSYEQYF. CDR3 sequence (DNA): TGTGCCAGCAGTCTGGGACTAGCGGGAGGATCGTACGAGCAGTACTTC.

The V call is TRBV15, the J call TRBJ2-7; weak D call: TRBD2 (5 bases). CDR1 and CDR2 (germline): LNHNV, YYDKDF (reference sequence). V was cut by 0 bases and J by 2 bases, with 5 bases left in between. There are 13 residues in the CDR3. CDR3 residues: CATSRETTYEQYF. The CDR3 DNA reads TGTGCCACCAGCAGAGAGACTACCTACGAGCAGTACTTC.